One and the same sample provided the 27 T cell receptor beta chains below, sequenced in a study of blood T cell repertoires in COVID-19. Here immunoSEQ multiplex PCR was the method, and the copy in TCRdb shows in-frame clones only, minus some. The sample includes 100,000 to 150,000 clones, about 94% seen only once; the top ten take about 1.9%. Sequencing input: peripheral blood. The receptors derive from a man aged 45-65 years with COVID-19, enrolled during active disease.

V usage is TRBV28 and J usage is TRBJ2-5; weak D call: TRBD1 (6 bases). Deletions cut 7 bases from V and 5 bases from J, with 17 bases between. There are 14 residues in the CDR3. In germline, CDR1 is MDHEN, CDR2 SYDVKM. The CDR3 sequence is CASIGEGGGETQYF. The DNA of the CDR3 is TGTGCCAGCATCGGAGAAGGGGGTGGGGAGACCCAGTACTTC.

The J gene is TRBJ2-6, the V gene TRBV6-5, with D possibly TRBD1 on 6 matching bases. This CDR3 region has 15 residues. V lost 8 bases to trimming and J lost 4 bases, with 15 bases between them. The germline gives CDR1 MNHEY, CDR2 SVGAGI. The CDR3 sequence: CASGGHLEGANVLTF. The CDR3 nucleotides are TGTGCCAGCGGGGGACACCTAGAGGGGGCCAACGTCCTGACTTTC.

This clone showed up just once. The chain combines TRBV21-1 with TRBJ2-1; the table names TRBD2, a call not compared with the DNA. TRBV21-1 is termed a pseudogene. The CDR3 consists of 16 residues. The DNA of the CDR3 is TGTGCCAGCAGCAACTCGGGGGAGACCTCCTACAATGAGCAGTTCTTC. Its protein is CASSNSGETSYNEQFF.

The gene calls are TRBV6-1 and TRBJ2-5, with D tentatively TRBD1 (5 bases). The ends were cut back, 1 base at V and 4 bases at J, with 19 bases in the middle. Looked up from germline, CDR1 is MNHNS and CDR2 is SASEGT. The CDR3 consists of 17 residues. CDR3 residues: CASSEEIGAWPGETQYF. DNA of the CDR3: TGTGCCAGCAGTGAAGAAATAGGGGCGTGGCCTGGAGAGACCCAGTACTTC.

The gene calls are TRBV30 and TRBJ1-5, with TRBD1 as a possible D gene (5 bases). Germline CDR1 and CDR2: GTSNPN and SVGIG (reference sequence). This CDR3 spans 14 amino acids. Trimming removed 1 base at V and 4 bases at J, with 11 bases between. The chain's CDR3 is CAWSDRQRNQPQHF. CDR3 coding DNA: TGTGCCTGGAGTGATCGACAGCGAAATCAGCCCCAGCATTTT.

V gene TRBV15 combines with J gene TRBJ2-2; D unresolved. V gave up 2 bases and J gave up 1 base, with 5 bases separating them. This CDR3 comprises 14 residues. Germline V gene data show CDR1 as LNHNV and CDR2 as YYDKDF (reference sequence). As DNA, the CDR3 is TGTGCCACCAGCAGATTCAAGAACACCGGGGAGCTGTTTTTT. Translated, it gives CATSRFKNTGELFF.

The V and J genes are TRBV7-2 and TRBJ2-7; TRBD2 matches 12 bases. This CDR3 has 16 residues. V shed 1 base and J 2 bases; nucleotides not matched to a gene: 3. Germline-derived CDR1 and CDR2 are SGHTA and FQGNSA. The CDR3 sequence: CASSLGRLAGAYEQYF. The DNA for the CDR3 is TGTGCCAGCAGCTTAGGGCGACTAGCGGGGGCCTACGAGCAGTACTTC.

V and J are TRBV19 and TRBJ2-7; D remains ambiguous. V dropped 0 bases and J dropped 0 bases, with 12 bases sitting between them. CDR1 LNHDA and CDR2 SQIVND come from the germline V gene (reference sequence). CDR3 size: 16 residues. CDR3 region: CASSIDATPFSYEQYV. The CDR3 nucleotides are TGTGCCAGTAGTATAGATGCGACACCCTTCTCCTACGAGCAGTACGTC.

J is TRBJ2-1 and V is TRBV5-4, with D maybe TRBD2 (6 bases). V was pared by 0 bases and J by 15 bases, with 13 bases between. The CDR3 consists of 12 residues. CDR1 is SGHNT and CDR2 is YYREEE in the germline V gene (reference sequence). The CDR3 here is CASSLAVGGLFF. CDR3 sequence (DNA): TGTGCCAGCAGCTTGGCCGTGGGAGGCCTGTTCTTC.

This chain joins TRBV14 and TRBJ2-1; weak D call: TRBD2 (5 bases). The CDR3 spans 13 residues. Germline CDR1 is SGHDN and CDR2 is FVKESK. Between the trimmed V and J ends, which lost 1 base and 4 bases, there was a span of 5 bases. Written as DNA, the CDR3 is TGTGCCAGCAGCCAAGGGACTTACAATGAGCAGTTCTTC. This gives the protein CASSQGTYNEQFF.

The count of this clone is one. The chain has TRBV18 and TRBJ2-1; D remains ambiguous. Trimming removed 0 bases from V and 0 bases from J, with 15 bases in between. Germline V gives CDR1 KGHSH, CDR2 LQKENI. The CDR3 is 18 amino acids. The CDR3 loop reads CASSPPFRASVSYNEQFF. CDR3 sequence (DNA): TGTGCCAGCTCACCACCTTTCCGTGCTAGTGTCTCCTACAATGAGCAGTTCTTC.

The chain carries TRBV18 and TRBJ2-7, with 10 bases matching TRBD2. CDR1 and CDR2 from the germline V gene are KGHSH and LQKENI. CDR3 size: 14 residues. The junction had 6 bases not matched to a gene; V was cut back by 4 bases and J by 6 bases. The CDR3 loop is CASSRGTSDGEQYV. In nucleotides, the CDR3 is TGTGCCAGCTCACGCGGGACTAGCGACGGCGAGCAGTACGTC.

The genes are TRBV5-1 and TRBJ2-2, with 8 nucleotides matching TRBD2. The germline gives CDR1 SGHRS, CDR2 YFSETQ. The CDR3 has 14 residues. V lost 2 bases, J lost 7 bases, and 4 bases stayed unmatched. DNA for the CDR3: TGCGCCAGCAGCTTCAGCGGGAGTGGCGGGGAGCTGTTTTTT. Its translation: CASSFSGSGGELFF. Full variable domain (rest looked up from reference TRBV5-1 and TRBJ2-2): KAGVTQTPRYLIKTRGQQVTLSCSPISGHRSVSWYQQTPGQGLQFLFEYFSETQRNKGNFPGRFSGRQFSNSRSEMNVSTLELGDSALYLCASSFSGSGGELFFGEGSRLTVL.

The J gene is TRBJ1-1, the V gene TRBV19; D unresolved. The V gene's germline CDR1 is LNHDA and CDR2 SQIVND (reference sequence). The CDR3 is made up of 14 amino acids. V was shortened by 3 bases and J by 3 bases, with 11 bases between the two germline ends. The CDR3 sequence: CASSIRWSDTEAFF. The CDR3 DNA is TGTGCCAGTAGTATCAGGTGGTCTGACACTGAAGCTTTCTTT.

The chain uses TRBV10-3 and TRBJ2-3; 14 nucleotides line up with TRBD2. The germline gives CDR1 ENHRY, CDR2 SYGVKD. V lost 3 bases to trimming and J lost 5 bases; unmatched junction nucleotides: 7. The CDR3 has 17 residues. CDR3 residues: CAISDRGLAGVKDTQYF. CDR3 in DNA: TGTGCCATCAGTGACCGGGGACTAGCGGGAGTGAAAGATACGCAGTATTTT.

V is TRBV5-1 and J is TRBJ1-2; possible D gene TRBD1, 6 bases. V lost 3 bases and J 4 bases, leaving 10 bases between the germline ends. The CDR3 contains 13 residues. Germline values: CDR1 SGHRS, CDR2 YFSETQ. CDR3 in DNA: TGCGCCAGCAGCTCGGACAGCCGCTATGGCTACACCTTC. Its protein is CASSSDSRYGYTF.

The V call is TRBV29-1, the J call TRBJ2-2, with TRBD1 as a possible D gene (6 bases). The CDR3 runs 15 residues. Trimming stripped 5 bases from V and 1 base from J, with 14 bases between. The germline CDR1 and CDR2 sequences are SQVTM and ANQGSEA. In nucleotides, the CDR3 is TGCAGCGTTAGGCCAGGGGACGTGAACACCGGGGAGCTGTTTTTT. Protein product: CSVRPGDVNTGELFF.

The chain recombines TRBV27 with TRBJ2-6, with TRBD1 identical over 9 bases. Germline loops: CDR1 MNHEY, CDR2 SMNVEV (reference sequence). The junction had 16 bases not matched to a gene; V was cut back by 5 bases and J by 2 bases. The CDR3 is 20 amino acids. CDR3 sequence (DNA): TGTGCCAGCAGTCGTATTACAGGGGGCGGTATGGGAACTGGGGCCAACGTCCTGACTTTC. Translating it yields CASSRITGGGMGTGANVLTF. Filled out from reference TRBV27 and TRBJ2-6, the complete variable domain reads EAQVTQNPRYLITVTGKKLTVTCSQNMNHEYMSWYRQDPGLGLRQIYYSMNVEVTDKGDVPEGYKVSRKEKRNFPLILESPSPNQTSLYFCASSRITGGGMGTGANVLTFGAGSRLTVL.

The chain links TRBV3-1 (or the pseudogene TRBV3-2) to TRBJ2-2, with D possibly TRBD2 on 6 matching bases. There are 17 residues in the CDR3. Between the trimmed V and J ends, which lost 0 bases and 0 bases, there was a span of 11 bases. The germline V gene has CDR1 LGHDT and CDR2 YNNKEL (reference sequence). The CDR3 protein is CASSQESGLANTGELFF. DNA for the CDR3: TGTGCCAGCAGCCAAGAAAGCGGGCTCGCGAACACCGGGGAGCTGTTTTTT.

This chain connects TRBV7-9 to TRBJ2-3; the D gene is possibly TRBD1 (6 bases). V was trimmed by 3 bases and J by 0 bases, leaving 10 bases between them. CDR1 and CDR2 from the germline V gene are SEHNR and FQNEAQ (reference sequence). This CDR3 has 15 amino acids. CDR3 sequence: CASSLDSPSTDTQYF. The CDR3 nucleotides read TGTGCCAGCAGCTTGGACAGCCCTAGCACAGATACGCAGTATTTT.

The chain links TRBV6-5 to TRBJ2-7, with 8 bases aligning to TRBD1. Trimming at V came to 6 bases and at J to 5 bases, leaving 9 bases not matched to a gene. Germline V gene lookup returns CDR1 MNHEY and CDR2 SVGAGI. This CDR3 comprises 14 residues. The CDR3, as DNA: TGTGCCAGCAGCTGGACAGGGCTAATGGACGAGCAGTACTTC. As protein: CASSWTGLMDEQYF.

The chain is built from TRBV12-3 or TRBV12-4 and TRBJ1-1, with D perhaps matching TRBD1 (6 bases). This CDR3 comprises 13 residues. The V end lost 7 bases, the J end lost 3 bases, and 12 bases lay between the germline ends. CDR3 protein: CASTLQGDTEAFF. The CDR3 DNA reads TGTGCCAGCACCCTACAGGGTGACACTGAAGCTTTCTTT.

The V and J genes are TRBV19 and TRBJ1-5, with 8 bases fitting TRBD1. CDR3 length equals 16 residues. The germline V gene encodes CDR1 LNHDA and CDR2 SQIVND (reference sequence). V trimming: 1 base; J trimming: 7 bases; junction bases outside the gene matches: 9. This chain's CDR3 is CASSIGTGSGSQPQHF. The CDR3 coding sequence is TGTGCCAGTAGTATAGGGACAGGGTCTGGGAGCCAGCCCCAGCATTTT.

The chain recombines TRBV9 with TRBJ2-4; 12 bases fit TRBD2. Germline V gives CDR1 SGDLS, CDR2 YYNGEE. The CDR3 contains 16 residues. The V and J ends lost 4 bases and 5 bases, in that order; junction bases with no gene match: 7. The CDR3, as DNA: TGTGCCAGCAGCCCCCCGGGACTAGCGGGTGAAAACATTCAGTACTTC. Its protein is CASSPPGLAGENIQYF. The whole variable domain, remainder taken from reference TRBV9 and TRBJ2-4, is DSGVTQTPKHLITATGQRVTLRCSPRSGDLSVYWYQQSLDQGLQFLIQYYNGEERAKGNILERFSAQQFPDLHSELNLSSLELGDSALYFCASSPPGLAGENIQYFGAGTRLSVL.

V is TRBV11-2 and J is TRBJ2-7; 8 bases are a match to TRBD1. In germline, CDR1 is SGHAT, CDR2 FQNNGV. Trimming took 1 base from V and 4 from J; bases not matched to a gene: 6. This CDR3 contains 15 residues. Here the CDR3 DNA reads TGTGCCAGCAGCTTAGGGACAGGGAATTTGTACGAGCAGTACTTC. Protein product: CASSLGTGNLYEQYF.

A single count supports this clone. The rearrangement joins TRBV6-5 to TRBJ1-2, with TRBD1 matching over 8 bases. Germline-derived CDR1 and CDR2 are MNHEY and SVGAGI. The CDR3 is 13 residues long. V was pared by 6 bases and J by 3 bases, with 3 bases of the junction left unmatched. The CDR3 DNA reads as TGTGCCAGCAGCCCAGGGGGCGACTATGGCTACACCTTC. Protein product: CASSPGGDYGYTF.

The CDR3 DNA sequence: TGCGCCAGCAGCCAAGATATGCTAGCGGGAGGGGAAACCGGGGAGCTGTTTTTT. This codes for CASSQDMLAGGETGELFF. The genes are TRBV4-1 and TRBJ2-2, with TRBD2 matching 12 bases. The CDR3 is 18 residues long. Germline lookup yields CDR1 MGHRA and CDR2 YSYEKL. With 0 bases clipped from V and 5 bases from J, the junction kept 7 bases outside the gene matches.